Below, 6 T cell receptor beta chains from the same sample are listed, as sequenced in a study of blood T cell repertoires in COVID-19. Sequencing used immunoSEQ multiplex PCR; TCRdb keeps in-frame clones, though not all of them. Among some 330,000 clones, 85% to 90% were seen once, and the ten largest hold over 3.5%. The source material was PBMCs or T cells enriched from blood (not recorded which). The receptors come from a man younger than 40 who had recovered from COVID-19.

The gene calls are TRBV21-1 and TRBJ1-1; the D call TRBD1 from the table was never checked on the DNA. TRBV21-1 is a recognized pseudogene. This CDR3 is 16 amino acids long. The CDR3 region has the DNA TGTGCCAGCAGCCTGCGGGGACAGGACATGAACACTGAAGCTTTCTTT. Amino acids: CASSLRGQDMNTEAFF.

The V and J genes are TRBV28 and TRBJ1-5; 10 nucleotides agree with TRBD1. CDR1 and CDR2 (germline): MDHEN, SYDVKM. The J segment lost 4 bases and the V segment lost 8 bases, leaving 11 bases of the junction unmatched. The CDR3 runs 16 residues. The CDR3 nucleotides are TGTGCCAGCCGGGACAGGGGATTTGTAGGGAATCAGCCCCAGCATTTT. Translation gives CASRDRGFVGNQPQHF.

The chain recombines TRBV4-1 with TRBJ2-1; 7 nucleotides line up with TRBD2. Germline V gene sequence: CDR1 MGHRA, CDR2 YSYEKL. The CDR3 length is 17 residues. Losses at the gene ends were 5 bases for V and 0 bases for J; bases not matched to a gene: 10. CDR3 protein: CASSATSVPSSYNEQFF. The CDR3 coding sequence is TGCGCCAGCAGCGCCACTAGCGTACCGAGCTCCTACAATGAGCAGTTCTTC.

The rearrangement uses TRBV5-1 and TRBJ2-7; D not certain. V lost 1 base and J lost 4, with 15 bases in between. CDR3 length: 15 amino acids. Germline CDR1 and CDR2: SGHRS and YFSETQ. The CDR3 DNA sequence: TGCGCCAGCAGCTTGTTGGCAGGCCCTATGTACGAGCAGTACTTC. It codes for CASSLLAGPMYEQYF. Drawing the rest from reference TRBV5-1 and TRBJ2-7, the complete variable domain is KAGVTQTPRYLIKTRGQQVTLSCSPISGHRSVSWYQQTPGQGLQFLFEYFSETQRNKGNFPGRFSGRQFSNSRSEMNVSTLELGDSALYLCASSLLAGPMYEQYFGPGTRLTVT.

The CDR3 coding sequence is TGCGCCAGCAGCGCGGCCCCCGGAGGGGAACGTACGGGCTACACCTTC. This codes for CASSAAPGGERTGYTF. This chain uses TRBV5-1 with TRBJ1-2; maybe TRBD1 (5 bases). The length of the CDR3 is 16 residues. Deletions cut 4 bases from V and 8 bases from J, with 24 bases between. CDR1 SGHRS and CDR2 YFSETQ come from the germline V gene.

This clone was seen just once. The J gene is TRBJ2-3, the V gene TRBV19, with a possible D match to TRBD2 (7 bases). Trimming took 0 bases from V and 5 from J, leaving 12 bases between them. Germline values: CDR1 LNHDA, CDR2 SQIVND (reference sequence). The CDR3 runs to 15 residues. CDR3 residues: CASSIDGGRGDTQYF. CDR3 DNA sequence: TGTGCCAGTAGTATAGACGGGGGGCGCGGAGATACGCAGTATTTT.